This T cell receptor (beta chain) is drawn from a study of cytomegalovirus exposure and HLA in healthy donors. Study results and caveats: Investigators reported 150 to 200 TCR beta chains as tied to cytomegalovirus.

In its sample, this clone was seen a few times. Antigen unknown. Primers for the PCR totalled 60 Vbeta and 13 Jbeta. Assay used: immunoSEQ multiplex PCR; TCRdb lists only in-frame clones, some missing. The sample has 180,000 or so clones; 76% are singletons. The TCR originated in a man between 18 and 29 years old in good health and CMV-seronegative. Source material: PBMCs.

Here the CDR3 reads CASSLGQGTQPQHF. In DNA, the CDR3 is TGTGCCAGCAGCCTGGGGCAGGGCACCCAGCCCCAGCATTTT. The chain carries TRBV7-6 and TRBJ1-5, with a tentative D call TRBD1 (5 bases). Germline values: CDR1 SGHVS, CDR2 FNYEAQ. CDR3 length equals 14 residues. With 5 bases removed from V and 7 bases from J, the gap between germline ends came to 15 bases.